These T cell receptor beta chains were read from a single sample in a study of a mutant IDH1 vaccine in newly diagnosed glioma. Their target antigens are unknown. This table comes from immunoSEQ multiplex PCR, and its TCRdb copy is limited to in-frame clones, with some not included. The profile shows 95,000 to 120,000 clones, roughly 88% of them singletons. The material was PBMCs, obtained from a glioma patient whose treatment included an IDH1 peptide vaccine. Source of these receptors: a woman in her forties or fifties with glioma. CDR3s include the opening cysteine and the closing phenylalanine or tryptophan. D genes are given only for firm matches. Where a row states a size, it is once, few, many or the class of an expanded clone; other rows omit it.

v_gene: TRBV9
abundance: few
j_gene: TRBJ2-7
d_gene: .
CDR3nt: TGTGCCAGCAGCGCGACAGGTGTTCGCTACGAGCAGTACTTC
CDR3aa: CASSATGVRYEQYF

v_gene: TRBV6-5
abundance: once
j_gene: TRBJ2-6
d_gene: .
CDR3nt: TGTGCCAGCAGTTGGTCCCCCTCTGGGGCCAACGTCCTGACTTTC
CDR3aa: CASSWSPSGANVLTF

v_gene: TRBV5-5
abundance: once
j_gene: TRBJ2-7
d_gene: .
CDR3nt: TGTGCCAGCAGCTCGCCGGGGGCAGGCGTCTCCTACGAGCAGTACTTC
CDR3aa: CASSSPGAGVSYEQYF

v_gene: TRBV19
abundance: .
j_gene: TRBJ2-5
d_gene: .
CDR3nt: TGTGCCAGCTCGACTAGCAGGGGGACCCAGTACTTC
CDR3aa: CASSTSRGTQYF

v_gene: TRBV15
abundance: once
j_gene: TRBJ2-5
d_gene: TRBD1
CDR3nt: TGTGCCACCAGGGTGGACAGGGGTAAACAAGAGACCCAGTACTTC
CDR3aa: CATRVDRGKQETQYF

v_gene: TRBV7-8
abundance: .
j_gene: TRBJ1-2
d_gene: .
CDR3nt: TGTGCCAGCAGCTTAGCAGGGCGTTCAGCTAACTATGGCTACACCTTC
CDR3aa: CASSLAGRSANYGYTF

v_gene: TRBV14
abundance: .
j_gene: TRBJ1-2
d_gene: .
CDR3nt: TGTGCCAGCAGCCTACAGGGCTATGGCTACACCTTC
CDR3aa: CASSLQGYGYTF

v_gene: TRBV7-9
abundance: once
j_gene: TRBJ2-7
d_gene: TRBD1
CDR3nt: TGTGCCAGCAGTTTCCAGGACAGGGGGGACGAGCAGTACTTC
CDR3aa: CASSFQDRGDEQYF

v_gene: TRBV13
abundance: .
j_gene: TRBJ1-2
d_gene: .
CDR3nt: TGTGCCAGCAGCTCAGCCACAGCCCACTATGGCTACACCTTC
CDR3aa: CASSSATAHYGYTF

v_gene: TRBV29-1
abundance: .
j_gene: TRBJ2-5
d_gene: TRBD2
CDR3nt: TGCAGCGCCGGACTAGCGGGGGGCCTTGAGACCCAGTACTTC
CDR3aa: CSAGLAGGLETQYF

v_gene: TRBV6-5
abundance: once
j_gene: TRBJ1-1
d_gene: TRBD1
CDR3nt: TGTGCCAGCACTCAGAGATATGCAGGGGGCACTGAAGCTTTCTTT
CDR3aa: CASTQRYAGGTEAFF

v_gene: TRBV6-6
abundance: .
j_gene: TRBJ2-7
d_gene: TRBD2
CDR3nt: TGTGCCAGCGGACTGCCTAGCGGGGTCTCCTACGAGCAGTACTTC
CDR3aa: CASGLPSGVSYEQYF

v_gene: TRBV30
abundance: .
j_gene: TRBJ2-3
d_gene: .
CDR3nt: TGTGCCTGGAGTGTAATGGTGGATACGCAGTATTTT
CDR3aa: CAWSVMVDTQYF

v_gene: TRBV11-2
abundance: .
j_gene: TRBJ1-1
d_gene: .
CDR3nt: TGTGCCAGCAGCTTAGGTAAGCTCGGGGTCACTGAAGCTTTCTTT
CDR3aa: CASSLGKLGVTEAFF

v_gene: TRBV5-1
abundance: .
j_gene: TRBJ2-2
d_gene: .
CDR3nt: TGCGCCAGCAGCTTGATTACCATGGGAACCGGGGAGCTGTTTTTT
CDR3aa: CASSLITMGTGELFF

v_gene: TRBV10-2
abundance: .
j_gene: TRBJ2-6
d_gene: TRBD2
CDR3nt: TGCGCCAGCAGCCCAGACACTCCGGGACTAGCGGGGAGCTCTGGGGCCAACGTCCTGACTTTC
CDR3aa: CASSPDTPGLAGSSGANVLTF

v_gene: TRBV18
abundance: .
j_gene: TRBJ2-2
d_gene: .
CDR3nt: TGTGCCTCCAGGCTGGGCACCGGGGAGCTGTTTTTT
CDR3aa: CASRLGTGELFF

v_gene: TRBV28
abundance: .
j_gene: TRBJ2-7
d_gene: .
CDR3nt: TGTGCCAGCAGCGAGACAGGCCTAACCTACGAGCAGTACTTC
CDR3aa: CASSETGLTYEQYF

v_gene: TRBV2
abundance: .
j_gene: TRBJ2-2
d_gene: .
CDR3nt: TGTGCGACCAATGGGGGCCCCGGCACTTTCCTTACCGGGGAGCTGTTTTTT
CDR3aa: CATNGGPGTFLTGELFF

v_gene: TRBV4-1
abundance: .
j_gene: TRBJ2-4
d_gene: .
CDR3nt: TGCGCCAGCAGCCCACGGGACAAAAACATTCAGTACTTC
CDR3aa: CASSPRDKNIQYF

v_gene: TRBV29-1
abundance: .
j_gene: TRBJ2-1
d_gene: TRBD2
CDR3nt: TGCAGCGGGGTGACTAGCAGTGAGCAGTTCTTC
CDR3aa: CSGVTSSEQFF

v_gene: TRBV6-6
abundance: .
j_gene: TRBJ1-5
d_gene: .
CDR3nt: TGTGCCAGCAGTTACTCAGGGGATTCTCAGCCCCAGCATTTT
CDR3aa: CASSYSGDSQPQHF

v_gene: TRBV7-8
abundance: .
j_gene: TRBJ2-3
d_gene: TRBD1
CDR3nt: TGTGCCAGCAGCTTAGAGGGGGCTCTCACAGATACGCAGTATTTT
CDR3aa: CASSLEGALTDTQYF

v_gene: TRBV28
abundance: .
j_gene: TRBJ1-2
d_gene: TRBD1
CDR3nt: TGTGCCAGCAGTCCCTTCACAGGGGGGCACTATGGCTACACCTTC
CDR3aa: CASSPFTGGHYGYTF

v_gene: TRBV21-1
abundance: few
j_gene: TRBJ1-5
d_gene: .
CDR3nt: TGTGCCAGCAGCAATGGGCCAGGGGATCAGCCCCAGCATTTT
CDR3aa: CASSNGPGDQPQHF

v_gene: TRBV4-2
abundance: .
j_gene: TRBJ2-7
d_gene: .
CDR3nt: TGTGCCAGCAGCCAAGATCAGGCGTTGGCGGCCTACGAGCAGTACTTC
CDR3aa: CASSQDQALAAYEQYF

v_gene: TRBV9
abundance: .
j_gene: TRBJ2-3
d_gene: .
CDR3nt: TGTGCCAGCAGCGTAGAGGGGCGGTTTAGCACAGATACGCAGTATTTT
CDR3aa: CASSVEGRFSTDTQYF

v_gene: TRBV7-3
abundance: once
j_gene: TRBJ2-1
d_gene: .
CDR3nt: TGTGCCAGCAGCTTTGTTTTGAATGAGCAGTTCTTC
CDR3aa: CASSFVLNEQFF

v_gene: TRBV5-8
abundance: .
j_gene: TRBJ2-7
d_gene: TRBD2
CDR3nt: TGTGCCAGCAGCTCACTAGCGGGATATTACATTTCCTACGAGCAGTACTTC
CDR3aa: CASSSLAGYYISYEQYF

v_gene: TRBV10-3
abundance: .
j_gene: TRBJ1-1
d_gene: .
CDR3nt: TGTGCCATCAGTGAGGCAGGTGAGGACACTGAAGCTTTCTTT
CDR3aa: CAISEAGEDTEAFF

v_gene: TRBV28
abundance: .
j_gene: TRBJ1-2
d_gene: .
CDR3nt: TGTGCCAGCAGTGGTGGGGGGAGCTATGGCTACACCTTC
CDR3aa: CASSGGGSYGYTF

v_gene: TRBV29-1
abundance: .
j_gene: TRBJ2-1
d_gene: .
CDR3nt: TGCAGCGAACGGTCGGTCGGGCACAATGAGCAGTTCTTC
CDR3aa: CSERSVGHNEQFF

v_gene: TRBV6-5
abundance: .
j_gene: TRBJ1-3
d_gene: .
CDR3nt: TGTGCCAGCAGCCGAACAACAGGGTATGGAAACACCATATATTTT
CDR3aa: CASSRTTGYGNTIYF

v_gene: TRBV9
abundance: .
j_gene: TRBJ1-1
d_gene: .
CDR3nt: TGTGCCAGCAGCGGGGGCGGGAAGACTGAAGCTTTCTTT
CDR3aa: CASSGGGKTEAFF

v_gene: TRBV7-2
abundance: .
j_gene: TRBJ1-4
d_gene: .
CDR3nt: TGTGCCAGCAGTTTACGAGGGGTATTAAACGAAAAACTGTTTTTT
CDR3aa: CASSLRGVLNEKLFF

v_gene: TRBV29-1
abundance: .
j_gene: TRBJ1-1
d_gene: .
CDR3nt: TGCAGCGTTAGGCAGGGGAACACTGAAGCTTTCTTT
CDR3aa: CSVRQGNTEAFF

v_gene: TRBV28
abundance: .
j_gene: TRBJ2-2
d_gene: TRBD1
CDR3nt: TGTGCCAGCAGGGGACAGGGGAACACCGGGGAGCTGTTTTTT
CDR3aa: CASRGQGNTGELFF

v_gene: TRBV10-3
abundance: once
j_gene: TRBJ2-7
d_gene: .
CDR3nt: TGTGCCATCAGTGAAGGGTCTACCTACGAGCAGTACTTC
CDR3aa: CAISEGSTYEQYF

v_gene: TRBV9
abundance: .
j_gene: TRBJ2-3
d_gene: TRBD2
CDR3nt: TGTGCCAGCAGCGTAGAGCGGGGAAGGGGAGATACGCAGTATTTT
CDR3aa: CASSVERGRGDTQYF

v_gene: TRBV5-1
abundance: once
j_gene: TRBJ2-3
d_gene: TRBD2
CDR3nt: TGCGCCAGCAGATTAGCGGGAGCGACAGATACGCAGTATTTT
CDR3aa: CASRLAGATDTQYF

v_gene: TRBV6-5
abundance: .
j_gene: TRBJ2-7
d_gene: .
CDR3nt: TGTGCCAGCAGTGAAAGCCCCTACGAGCAGTACTTC
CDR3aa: CASSESPYEQYF

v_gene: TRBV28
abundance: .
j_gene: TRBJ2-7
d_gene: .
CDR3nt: TGTGCCAGCAGTGGTTTCAGATCCTACGAGCAGTACTTC
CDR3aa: CASSGFRSYEQYF

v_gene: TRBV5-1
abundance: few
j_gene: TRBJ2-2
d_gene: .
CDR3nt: TGCGCCAGCAGTACCACCGACGCGAACACCGGGGAGCTGTTTTTT
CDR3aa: CASSTTDANTGELFF

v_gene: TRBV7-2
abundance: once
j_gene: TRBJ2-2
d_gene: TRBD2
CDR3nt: TGTGCCAGCAGCCCTGGGACTAGAATCGGCGGGGAGCTGTTTTTT
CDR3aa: CASSPGTRIGGELFF

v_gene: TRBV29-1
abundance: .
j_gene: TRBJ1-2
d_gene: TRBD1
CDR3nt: TGCAGCGTTGGAGCCGGGACAGTCTATGGCTACACCTTC
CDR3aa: CSVGAGTVYGYTF

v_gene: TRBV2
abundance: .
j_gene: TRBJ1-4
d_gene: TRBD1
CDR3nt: TGTGCCAGCAGTGAATACCAGACAGGGTCTTCTGAAAAACTGTTTTTT
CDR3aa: CASSEYQTGSSEKLFF

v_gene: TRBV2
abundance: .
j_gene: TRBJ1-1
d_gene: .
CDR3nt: TGTGCCAGCAGCGAGGACGGAAACACTGAAGCTTTCTTT
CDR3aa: CASSEDGNTEAFF

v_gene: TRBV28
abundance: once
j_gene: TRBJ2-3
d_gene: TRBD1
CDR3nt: TGTGCCAGCAGTCCGGGACAGGGTCACGGTACGCAGTATTTT
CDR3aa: CASSPGQGHGTQYF

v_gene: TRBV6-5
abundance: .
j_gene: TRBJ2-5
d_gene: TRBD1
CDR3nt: TGTGCCAGCAGTCCCAACAGGGGGCTTGGAGAGACCCAGTACTTC
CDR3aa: CASSPNRGLGETQYF

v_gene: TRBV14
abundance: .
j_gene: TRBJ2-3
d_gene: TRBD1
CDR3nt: TGTGCCAGCAGCCAAGAGTTTCCCGAGGGACAGTCTTTAAGCACAGATACGCAGTATTTT
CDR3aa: CASSQEFPEGQSLSTDTQYF

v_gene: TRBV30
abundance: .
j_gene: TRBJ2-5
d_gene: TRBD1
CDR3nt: TGTGCCTGGGAGCGACAGGGTCTACAAGAGACCCAGTACTTC
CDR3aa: CAWERQGLQETQYF

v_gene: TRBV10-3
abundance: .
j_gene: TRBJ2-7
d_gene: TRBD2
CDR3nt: TGTGCCATCAGAGATGGACTAGCGGGAGGAAAATACGAGCAGTACTTC
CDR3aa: CAIRDGLAGGKYEQYF

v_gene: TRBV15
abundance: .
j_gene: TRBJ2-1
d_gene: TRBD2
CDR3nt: TGTGCCACCAGCAGACTAGCGGGAGAGGTTGAGCAGTTCTTC
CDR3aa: CATSRLAGEVEQFF

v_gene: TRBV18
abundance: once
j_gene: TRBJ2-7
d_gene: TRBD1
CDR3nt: TGTGCCAGCTCCGCCGGGACAGGGGACTACGAGCAGTACTTC
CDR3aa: CASSAGTGDYEQYF